A selection of T cell receptor beta chains follows, all from one sample in a study of cytomegalovirus exposure and HLA in healthy donors. Assay used: immunoSEQ multiplex PCR; TCRdb lists only in-frame clones, some missing. Among roughly 180,000 clones listed, approximately 82% were seen once. The sample taken for sequencing was PBMCs. The receptors stem from a girl aged 2 to 10 in good health and CMV-seropositive. Each CDR3 is given with its conserved first and last residue. Each record gives: J gene, D gene, V gene, clone size, CDR3 protein, CDR3 DNA. A D gene is named only where the DNA matches it firmly. A clone size is listed for some rows: how often the clone was seen (once, few, many), or a class if it is expanded.

>TRBJ1-2|TRBD1|TRBV5-1|-
CASSLADRGLFGYTF
TGCGCCAGCAGCCTGGCAGACAGGGGCCTCTTTGGCTACACCTTC
>TRBJ2-1|-|TRBV7-9|-
CASSPATDRSSYNEQFF
TGTGCCAGCAGCCCGGCTACGGACAGAAGCTCCTACAATGAGCAGTTCTTC
>TRBJ2-7|-|TRBV21-1|-
CASSKDPHSEGEQYF
TGTGCCAGCAGCAAAGATCCTCACTCGGAGGGGGAGCAGTACTTC
>TRBJ1-5|-|TRBV23-1|-
CASSQSANPTGGGQRQPQHF
TGCGCCAGCAGTCAATCTGCAAACCCAACGGGAGGGGGTCAACGGCAGCCCCAGCATTTT
>TRBJ1-2|TRBD1|TRBV5-6|once
CASSGTVHYGYTF
TGTGCCAGCAGCGGGACAGTCCACTATGGCTACACCTTC
>TRBJ1-1|-|TRBV7-9|-
CASSSWPGVPLTEAFF
TGTGCCAGCAGCAGCTGGCCCGGGGTCCCGCTCACTGAAGCTTTCTTT
>TRBJ1-1|-|TRBV5-8|-
CASSLGRTLNTEAFF
TGTGCCAGCAGCTTGGGACGGACTTTGAACACTGAAGCTTTCTTT
>TRBJ2-7|-|TRBV19|-
CASSIGGAPTSYEQYF
TGTGCCAGTAGTATTGGCGGAGCCCCGACCTCCTACGAGCAGTACTTC
>TRBJ2-5|-|TRBV12-5|-
CASGLDTLKTQYF
TGTGCTAGTGGTTTGGACACGCTGAAGACCCAGTACTTC
>TRBJ1-4|TRBD1|TRBV29-1|-
CSVDVLGTADEKLFF
TGCAGCGTTGATGTTCTTGGGACAGCAGATGAAAAACTGTTTTTT
>TRBJ2-3|TRBD2|TRBV6-1|-
CASSGSTSGAYTDTQYF
TGTGCCAGCAGTGGGTCGACTAGCGGGGCCTACACAGATACGCAGTATTTT
>TRBJ2-7|TRBD2|TRBV4-1|once
CASSQQSGRIYEQYF
TGCGCCAGCAGCCAACAAAGCGGGAGGATCTACGAGCAGTACTTC
>TRBJ2-7|-|TRBV7-2|-
CASSLARQGYEQYF
TGTGCCAGCAGCTTAGCGCGGCAGGGCTACGAGCAGTACTTC
>TRBJ2-3|TRBD2|TRBV30|-
CAWSVRTSGPGDTQYF
TGTGCCTGGAGTGTTAGGACTAGCGGCCCGGGTGATACGCAGTATTTT
>TRBJ2-3|-|TRBV6-6|-
CASSTSWEENTQYF
TGTGCCAGCTCGACTAGTTGGGAGGAGAATACGCAGTATTTT
>TRBJ2-7|TRBD1|TRBV5-5|-
CASSPRDRGLAYEQYF
TGTGCCAGCAGCCCCCGGGACAGGGGGCTTGCCTACGAGCAGTACTTC
>TRBJ1-1|-|TRBV27|-
CASSAYTGSTEAFF
TGTGCCAGCAGTGCTTATACAGGGAGTACTGAGGCTTTCTTT
>TRBJ1-5|-|TRBV5-5|many
CASSLWSYRVLNSNQPQHF
TGTGCCAGCAGCTTGTGGAGTTACAGGGTACTGAATAGCAATCAGCCCCAGCATTTT
>TRBJ2-3|-|TRBV5-4|-
CASSHPSGDTQYF
TGTGCCAGCAGTCACCCTTCGGGAGATACGCAGTATTTT
>TRBJ2-5|-|TRBV2|-
CASRYYQGGETQYF
TGTGCCAGCAGGTACTACCAGGGAGGAGAGACCCAGTACTTC
>TRBJ2-3|TRBD2|TRBV2|-
CASTRTSGSTDTQYF
TGTGCCAGCACAAGGACTAGCGGTAGCACAGATACGCAGTATTTT
>TRBJ2-1|TRBD2|TRBV7-9|-
CASSFSLAGGFWEQFF
TGTGCCAGCAGCTTCTCACTAGCGGGAGGCTTCTGGGAGCAGTTCTTC
>TRBJ1-5|TRBD1|TRBV28|-
CASSALPGQLVPQPQHF
TGTGCCAGCAGTGCACTTCCGGGACAGCTTGTGCCTCAGCCCCAGCATTTT
>TRBJ1-2|TRBD1|TRBV28|-
CASSFATGGRGYGYTF
TGTGCCAGCAGTTTCGCCACAGGGGGAAGGGGCTATGGCTACACCTTC
>TRBJ2-3|TRBD2|TRBV5-1|-
CASTQRGVTDTQYF
TGCGCCAGCACCCAGCGGGGGGTCACAGATACGCAGTATTTT
>TRBJ1-1|-|TRBV5-5|-
CASSSMTVNTEAFF
TGTGCCAGCAGCTCAATGACAGTTAACACTGAAGCTTTCTTT
>TRBJ1-5|TRBD1|TRBV19|once
CASSNRGIQYQPQHF
TGTGCCAGTAGTAACAGGGGCATTCAATATCAGCCCCAGCATTTT
>TRBJ2-7|TRBD1|TRBV7-9|-
CASSLFPDRDYEQYF
TGTGCCAGCAGCTTATTTCCGGACAGGGACTACGAGCAGTACTTC
>TRBJ1-2|-|TRBV4-2|-
CASSPNLEYLPYGYTF
TGTGCCAGCAGCCCAAACCTAGAATACCTTCCCTATGGCTACACCTTC
>TRBJ1-5|-|TRBV7-4|-
CASSLDRVDRSRLVSNQPQHF
TGTGCCAGCAGCTTAGACCGAGTTGACAGGTCACGCCTCGTTAGCAATCAGCCCCAGCATTTT
>TRBJ2-7|TRBD1|TRBV7-2|-
CASSPDRAYEQYF
TGTGCCAGCAGCCCGGACAGGGCCTACGAGCAGTACTTC
>TRBJ2-7|-|TRBV7-6|-
CASSPALAYPEQYF
TGTGCCAGCAGCCCGGCCCTAGCCTACCCCGAGCAGTACTTC
>TRBJ2-7|-|TRBV14|-
CASSLGGDRTYYEQYF
TGTGCCAGCAGCCTCGGAGGAGACAGGACATACTACGAGCAGTACTTC
>TRBJ2-1|-|TRBV9|-
CASSRRGGSYNEQFF
TGTGCCAGCAGTAGGAGGGGGGGCTCCTACAATGAGCAGTTCTTC
>TRBJ1-5|-|TRBV7-7|-
CASRPWVRDNQPQHF
TGTGCTAGCAGACCCTGGGTGAGGGACAATCAGCCCCAGCATTTT
>TRBJ2-1|TRBD1|TRBV15|-
CATSTRQGADNEQFF
TGTGCCACCAGCACCCGACAGGGGGCGGACAATGAGCAGTTCTTC
>TRBJ2-3|TRBD2|TRBV5-1|-
CASSLATGLAETDTQYF
TGCGCCAGCAGCTTGGCCACGGGACTAGCGGAAACAGATACGCAGTATTTT
>TRBJ2-7|TRBD2|TRBV5-1|-
CASSLETAGGPYEQYF
TGCGCCAGCAGCTTGGAAACAGCGGGAGGGCCTTACGAGCAGTACTTC
>TRBJ1-5|-|TRBV6-5|-
CASSPYSNQPQHF
TGTGCCAGCAGTCCCTATAGCAATCAGCCCCAGCATTTT
>TRBJ2-5|TRBD1|TRBV2|-
CASILGRGQETRYF
TGTGCCAGCATTCTTGGTAGGGGGCAAGAGACCCGGTACTTC
>TRBJ2-1|-|TRBV7-9|-
CASRSVVAHYNEQFF
TGTGCCAGTCGAAGTGTGGTAGCTCACTACAATGAGCAGTTCTTC
>TRBJ2-1|-|TRBV25-1|once
CASSEVVGGNEQFF
TGTGCCAGCAGTGAAGTCGTAGGGGGCAATGAGCAGTTCTTC